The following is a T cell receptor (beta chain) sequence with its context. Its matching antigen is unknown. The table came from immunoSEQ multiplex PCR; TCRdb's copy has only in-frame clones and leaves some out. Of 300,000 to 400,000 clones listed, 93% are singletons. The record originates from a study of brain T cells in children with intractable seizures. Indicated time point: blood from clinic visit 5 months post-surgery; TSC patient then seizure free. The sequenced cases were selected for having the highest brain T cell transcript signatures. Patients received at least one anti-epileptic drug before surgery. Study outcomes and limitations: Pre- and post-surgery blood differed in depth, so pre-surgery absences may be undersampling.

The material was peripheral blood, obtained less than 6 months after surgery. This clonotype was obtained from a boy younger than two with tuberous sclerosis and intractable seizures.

The CDR3: CASSPDKGTGGNEKLFF. DNA of the CDR3: TGTGCCAGCTCACCAGATAAGGGAACAGGGGGAAATGAAAAACTGTTTTTT. V usage is TRBV18 and J usage is TRBJ1-4, with 8 bases that match TRBD1. The CDR3 is made up of 17 amino acids. Germline V gene data show CDR1 as KGHSH and CDR2 as LQKENI. With V trimmed by 2 bases and J by 5 bases, 10 bases remained unmatched.